The present entry profiles one TCR beta chain with its context. The antigen is undetermined. Authors' analysis steps: Junction-only sequences without quality scores were provided by ImmunoSEQ, so filtering was different. The table came from immunoSEQ multiplex PCR; TCRdb's copy has only in-frame clones and leaves some out. V and J calls and clone size are copied from that table; D and trimming were computed from the DNA. The sample has 1,400,000 or so clones, approximately 98.5% seen once. This CDR3 comprises 14 residues. Germline V gene sequence: CDR1 PRHDT, CDR2 FYEKMQ (reference sequence). The V gene end was trimmed by 4 bases and the J gene end by 6 bases; junction bases not matched to a gene: 6. This record belongs to a study of shared clonotypes between healthy human individuals. General observations from the study: Non-shared clonotypes had lower generation probabilities than those shared by all four donors.

This clonotype was sampled from a young man in good health. The chain couples TRBV13 to TRBJ2-1, with 7 bases fitting TRBD2. Source material: naive CD4+ T cells sorted from blood. Stated subset: CD45RA+ positively selected. DNA of the CDR3: TGTGCCAGCAGCTCCCGGACTAGTATCAATGAGCAGTTCTTC. Translating it yields CASSSRTSINEQFF.